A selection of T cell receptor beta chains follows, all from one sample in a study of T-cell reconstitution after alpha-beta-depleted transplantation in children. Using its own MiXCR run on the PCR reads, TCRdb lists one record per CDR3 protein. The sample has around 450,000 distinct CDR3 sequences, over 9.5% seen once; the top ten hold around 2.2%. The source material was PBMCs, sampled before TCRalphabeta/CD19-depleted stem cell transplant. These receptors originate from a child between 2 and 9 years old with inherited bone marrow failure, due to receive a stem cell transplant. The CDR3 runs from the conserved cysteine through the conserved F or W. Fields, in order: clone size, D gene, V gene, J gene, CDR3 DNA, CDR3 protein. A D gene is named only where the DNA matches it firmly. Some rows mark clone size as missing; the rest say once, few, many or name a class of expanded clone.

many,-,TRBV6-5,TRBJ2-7,TGTGCCAGCAGTTACTCGACTCGTCCGACTTCGAGCTCCTACGAGCAGTACTTC,CASSYSTRPTSSSYEQYF
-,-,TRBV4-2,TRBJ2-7,TGTGCCAGCAGCCCGAAAACTGGTTACGAGCAGTACTTC,CASSPKTGYEQYF
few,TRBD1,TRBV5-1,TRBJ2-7,TGCGCCAGCAGCTTTTCTCGTGGGGACAGGACCTTCGACGAGCAGTACTTC,CASSFSRGDRTFDEQYF
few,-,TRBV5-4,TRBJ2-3,TGTGCCAGCAGCTTGTTACCCGGGGGATCTAGCACAGATACGCAGTATTTT,CASSLLPGGSSTDTQYF
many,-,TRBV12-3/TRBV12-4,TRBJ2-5,TGTGCCAGCAGTTTCGTGGGGGAACAAGAGACCCAGTACTTC,CASSFVGEQETQYF
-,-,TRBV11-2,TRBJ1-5,TGTGCCAGCAGCTTACACTCGGGAAGCAATCAGCCCCAGCATTTT,CASSLHSGSNQPQHF
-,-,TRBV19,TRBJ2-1,TGTGCCAGTAGTATAGTTCCCGGCAGCTCCTACAATGAGCAGTTCTTC,CASSIVPGSSYNEQFF
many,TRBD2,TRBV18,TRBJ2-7,TGTGCCAGCTCCCGAGGACTAGCGGGACCTAGTGAGCAGTACTTC,CASSRGLAGPSEQYF
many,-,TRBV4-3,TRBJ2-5,TGCGCCAGCAGCCGATTATTGGCGGGACAAGAGACCCAGTACTTC,CASSRLLAGQETQYF
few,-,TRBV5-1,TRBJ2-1,TGCGCCAGCAGCTTAGCGGAGGTTTCCTACAATGAGCAGTTCTTC,CASSLAEVSYNEQFF
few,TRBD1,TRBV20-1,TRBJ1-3,TGCAGTGCTGGCACAGGGGGAGGGGGAAACACCATATATTTT,CSAGTGGGGNTIYF
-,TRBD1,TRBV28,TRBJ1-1,TGTGCCAGCACCCGACAGGGCCCCAACACTGAAGCTTTCTTT,CASTRQGPNTEAFF
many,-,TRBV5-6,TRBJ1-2,TGTGCCAGCAGGGCCCGGGGCAGCTTCCGCGGCTATGGCTACACCTTC,CASRARGSFRGYGYTF
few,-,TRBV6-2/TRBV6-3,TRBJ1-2,TGTGCCAGCAGTTACCCACCACGGGACGGTAACTATGGCTACACCTTC,CASSYPPRDGNYGYTF
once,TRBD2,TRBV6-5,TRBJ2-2,TGTGCCAGCAGTTACTCTGCGGGAGGTGTCACCGGGGAGCTGTTTTTT,CASSYSAGGVTGELFF
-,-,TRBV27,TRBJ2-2,TGTGCCAGCAGTTTCTCCAGCGGAACGAACACCGGGGAGCTGTTTTTT,CASSFSSGTNTGELFF
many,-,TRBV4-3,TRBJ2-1,TGCGCCAGCAGCCAAGATCGCCTAGCTGCCTACAATGAGCAGTTCTTC,CASSQDRLAAYNEQFF
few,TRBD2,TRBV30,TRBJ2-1,TGTGCCTGGAAACGAACTAGCGTTTCCTACAATGAGCAGTTCTTC,CAWKRTSVSYNEQFF